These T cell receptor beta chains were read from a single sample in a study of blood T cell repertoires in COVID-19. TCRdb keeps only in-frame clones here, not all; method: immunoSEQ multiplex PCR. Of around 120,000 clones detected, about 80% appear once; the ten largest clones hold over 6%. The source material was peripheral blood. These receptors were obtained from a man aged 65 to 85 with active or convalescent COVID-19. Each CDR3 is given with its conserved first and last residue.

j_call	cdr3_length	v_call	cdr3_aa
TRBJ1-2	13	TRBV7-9	CASSLNSGVGYTF
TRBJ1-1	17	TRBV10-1	CASSGTGGNEKNTEAFF
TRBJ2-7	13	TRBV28	CASSTSTAAEQYF
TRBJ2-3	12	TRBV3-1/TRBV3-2	CASSQGQSAQYF
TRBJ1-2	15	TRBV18	CASSPAWEANYGYTF
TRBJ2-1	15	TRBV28	CASSPPDRVRNEQFF
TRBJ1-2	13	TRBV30	CAWSVAQYYGYTF
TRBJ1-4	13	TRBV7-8	CASSLRFDEKLFF
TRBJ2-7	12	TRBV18	CASSPHLSEQYF
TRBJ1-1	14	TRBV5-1	CASSAGGFNTEAFF
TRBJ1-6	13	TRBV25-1	CASRSHRGSPLHF
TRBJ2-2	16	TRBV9	CASSVGGRTNTGELFF
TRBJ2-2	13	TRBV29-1	CSVDLGGPGELFF
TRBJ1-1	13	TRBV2	CASNTGGSTEAFF
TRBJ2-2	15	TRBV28	CASSSPPTGSGELFF
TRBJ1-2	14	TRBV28	CASSPDTRLWGYTF
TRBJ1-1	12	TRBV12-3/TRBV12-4	CASSRVFTEAFF
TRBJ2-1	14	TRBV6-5	CASTPKGGDNEQFF
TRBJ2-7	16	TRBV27	CASSPLSLPSSYEQYF
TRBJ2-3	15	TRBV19	CASRRNRAQGDTQYF
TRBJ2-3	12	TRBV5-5	CASSLVLVTQYF
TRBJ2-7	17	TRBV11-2	CASSATSKGLRSYEQYF
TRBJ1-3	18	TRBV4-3	CASSPRPIQGNSGNTIYF
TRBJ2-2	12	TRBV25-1	CASRTGHGELFF
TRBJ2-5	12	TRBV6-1	CASSESLETQYF
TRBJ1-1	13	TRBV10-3	CAISAGTVSEAFF
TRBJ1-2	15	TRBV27	CASSPFPGPDGGYTF
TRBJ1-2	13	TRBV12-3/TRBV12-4	CASSSFDRLGYTF
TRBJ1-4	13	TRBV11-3	CASSLHSDEKLFF
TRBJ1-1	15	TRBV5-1	CASIDPQGAGTEAFF
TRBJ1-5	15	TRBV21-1	CASSTRGQGHQPQHF
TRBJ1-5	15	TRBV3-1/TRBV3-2	CASSQAWGGNQPQHF
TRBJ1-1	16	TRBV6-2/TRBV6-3	CASSPAGIGGNTEAFF
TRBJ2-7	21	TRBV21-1	CASTISPHRDRVDGSSYEQYF
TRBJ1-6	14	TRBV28	CASRGGSKDSPLHF
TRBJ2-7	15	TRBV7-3	CASSSQYSDYDEQYF
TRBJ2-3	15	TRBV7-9	CASSLGGTSTDTQYF
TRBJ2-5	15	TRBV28	CASSLRGILQETQYF
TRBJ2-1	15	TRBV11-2	CASSWGTGGYNEQFF
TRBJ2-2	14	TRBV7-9	CASSWMGQTGELFF
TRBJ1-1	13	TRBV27	CASSWRSWTEAFF
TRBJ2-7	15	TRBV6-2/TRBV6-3	CASSYRTGTVYEQYF
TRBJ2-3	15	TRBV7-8	CASSSSGAVTDTQYF
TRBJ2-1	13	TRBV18	CASSPSPSGSQFF
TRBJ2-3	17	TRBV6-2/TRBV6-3	CASSSVSGQNPTDTQYF
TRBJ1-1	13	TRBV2	CASTLGGTAEAFF